This T cell receptor beta chain was captured in a study of technical replicates of blood from a handful of donors. Libraries were prepared by immunoSEQ multiplex PCR; TCRdb keeps only in-frame clonotypes and omits some of them. Among tens of thousands of clones listed, less than 95% were seen once. This receptor was identified in a human donor in good health. The material sequenced was T cells isolated from PBMCs.

The CDR3 reads CASSPDRSLTNEKLFF. The DNA for the CDR3 is TGTGCCAGCAGCCCGGACAGAAGTCTAACTAATGAAAAACTGTTTTTT. This chain connects TRBV7-9 to TRBJ1-4; D possibly corresponds to TRBD1 (6 bases). Trimming pared 5 bases from V and 1 base from J, leaving 14 bases between. This CDR3 contains 16 residues. Germline loops: CDR1 SEHNR, CDR2 FQNEAQ (reference sequence).